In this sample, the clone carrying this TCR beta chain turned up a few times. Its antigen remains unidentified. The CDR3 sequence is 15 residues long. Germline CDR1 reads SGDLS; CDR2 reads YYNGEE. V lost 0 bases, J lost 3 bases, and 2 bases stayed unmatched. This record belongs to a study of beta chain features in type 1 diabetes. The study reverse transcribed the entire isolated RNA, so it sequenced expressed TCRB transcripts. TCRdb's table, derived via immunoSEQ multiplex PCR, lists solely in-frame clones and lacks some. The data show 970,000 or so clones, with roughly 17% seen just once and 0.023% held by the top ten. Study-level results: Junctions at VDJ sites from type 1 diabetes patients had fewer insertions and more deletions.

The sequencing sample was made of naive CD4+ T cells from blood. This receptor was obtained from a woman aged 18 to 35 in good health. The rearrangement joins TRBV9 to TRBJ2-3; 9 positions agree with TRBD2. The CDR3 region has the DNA TGTGCCAGCAGCGTAGATAGCGGGAGAACAGATACGCAGTATTTT. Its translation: CASSVDSGRTDTQYF.